These T cell receptor beta chains were read from a single sample in a study of human T cells and chemical hapten exposure. TCRdb reprocessed the RACE reads via MiXCR and lists one record per CDR3 protein. This sample has some 38,000 distinct CDR3 sequences, with more than 8% found just once. The sequenced sample was whole blood, obtained in connection with sensitization to the hapten diphenylcyclopropenone (DPC). The receptors shown here come from a man aged 50-59 years with alopecia areata. Some clones in this sample may be carry-over from other donors' samples. Both conserved end residues are part of each CDR3. The D gene is left open where the match is weak. For some rows the clone size is stated as once, few or many, or as a class when expanded; others skip it.

D gene,clone size,V gene,J gene,CDR3 protein,CDR3 DNA
NA,many,TRBV29-1,TRBJ1-5,CSVSGVDSNQPQHF,TGCAGCGTTTCAGGGGTCGATAGCAATCAGCCCCAGCATTTT
NA,many,TRBV4-2,TRBJ1-2,CASSQDLLTGAIYGYTF,TGTGCCAGCAGCCAAGATTTGCTTACGGGGGCTATATATGGCTACACCTTC
NA,few,TRBV7-2,TRBJ2-1,CASSPPYNNEQFF,TGTGCCAGCAGCCCCCCCTACAACAATGAGCAGTTCTTC
NA,many,TRBV6-2/TRBV6-3,TRBJ2-5,CASSQLTMGQETQYF,TGTGCCAGCAGTCAACTGACAATGGGCCAAGAGACCCAGTACTTC
NA,many,TRBV29-1,TRBJ2-7,CSVRGSHYEQYF,TGCAGCGTTAGGGGGTCCCACTACGAGCAGTACTTC
NA,many,TRBV5-1,TRBJ2-3,CASSLAGRADTQYF,TGCGCCAGCAGCTTGGCGGGTCGGGCAGATACGCAGTATTTT
TRBD1,many,TRBV7-8,TRBJ1-2,CASSLVSTGYYGYTF,TGTGCCAGCAGCTTAGTTTCGACAGGGTACTATGGCTACACCTTC
NA,NA,TRBV12-3/TRBV12-4,TRBJ1-1,CASRFGPEAFF,TGTGCCAGCAGATTCGGGCCTGAAGCTTTCTTT
TRBD1,many,TRBV18,TRBJ1-1,CASSYGRGYMNTEAFF,TGTGCCAGCTCATACGGCAGGGGGTATATGAACACTGAAGCTTTCTTT
TRBD1,many,TRBV2,TRBJ2-4,CASSIGQGANIQYF,TGTGCCAGCAGTATCGGGCAGGGGGCAAACATTCAGTACTTC
TRBD1,many,TRBV5-1,TRBJ2-3,CASSAGQEGTDTQYF,TGCGCCAGCAGCGCGGGACAGGAAGGCACAGATACGCAGTATTTT
NA,NA,TRBV28,TRBJ2-7,CASRRQGRYEQYF,TGTGCCAGCCGGAGGCAGGGGAGATACGAGCAGTACTTC
NA,many,TRBV20-1,TRBJ2-7,CSARALPEQYF,TGCAGTGCTAGAGCCCTCCCCGAGCAGTACTTC
NA,few,TRBV20-1,TRBJ2-3,CSARVGGMGSDTQYF,TGCAGTGCTAGAGTTGGCGGGATGGGCTCAGATACGCAGTATTTT
TRBD2,many,TRBV7-2,TRBJ2-7,CASSSGAGDSYEQYF,TGTGCCAGCAGCTCTGGGGCGGGGGACTCCTACGAGCAGTACTTC
NA,few,TRBV2,TRBJ2-7,CASRVGDEQYF,TGTGCCAGCCGTGTCGGGGACGAGCAGTACTTC
NA,few,TRBV28,TRBJ2-4,CASSLGENIQYF,TGTGCCAGCAGCCTAGGGGAGAACATTCAGTACTTC
NA,NA,TRBV12-3/TRBV12-4,TRBJ2-5,CASSSPGTPETQYF,TGTGCCAGCAGTTCACCCGGGACCCCGGAGACCCAGTACTTC
NA,many,TRBV5-1,TRBJ2-7,CASSLVPGPYEQYF,TGCGCCAGCAGCTTGGTTCCAGGGCCTTACGAGCAGTACTTC
NA,few,TRBV5-4,TRBJ1-1,CASSLESLRGAEAFF,TGTGCCAGCAGCTTGGAAAGTTTGAGGGGCGCTGAAGCTTTCTTT
NA,NA,TRBV29-1,TRBJ2-2,CSVDGDTGELFF,TGCAGCGTTGATGGTGACACCGGGGAGCTGTTTTTT
NA,many,TRBV7-9,TRBJ2-2,CASSLAGGNTGELFF,TGTGCCAGCAGCTTAGCGGGAGGTAACACCGGGGAGCTGTTTTTT